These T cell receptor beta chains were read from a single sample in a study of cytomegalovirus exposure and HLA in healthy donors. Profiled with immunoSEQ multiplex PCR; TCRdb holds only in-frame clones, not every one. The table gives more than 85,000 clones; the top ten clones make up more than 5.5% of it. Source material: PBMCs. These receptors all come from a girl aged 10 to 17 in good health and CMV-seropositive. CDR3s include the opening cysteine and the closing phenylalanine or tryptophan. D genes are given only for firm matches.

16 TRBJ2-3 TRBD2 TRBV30 TGTGCCTGGAGTCTTAGCGGGGGGGCCTCCACAGATACGCAGTATTTT CAWSLSGGASTDTQYF
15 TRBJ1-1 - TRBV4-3 TGCGCCAGCAGCCAAGAGGTCATAGTGAACACTGAAGCTTTCTTT CASSQEVIVNTEAFF
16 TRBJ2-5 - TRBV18 TGTGCCAGCTCACCGATTAATAGCGGTAAACAAGAGACCCAGTACTTC CASSPINSGKQETQYF
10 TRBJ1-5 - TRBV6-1 TGTGCCAGCAGTGATCGGCCCCAGCATTTT CASSDRPQHF
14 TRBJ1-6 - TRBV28 TGTGCCAGCGTACAGCAGGTTTATAATTCACCCCTCCACTTT CASVQQVYNSPLHF
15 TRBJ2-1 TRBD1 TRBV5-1 TGCGCCAGCAGCCCGAACCCGGACAGGCTTAATGAGCAGTTCTTC CASSPNPDRLNEQFF
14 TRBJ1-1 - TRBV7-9 TGTGCCAGCAGCTTAGAACACAAGAACACTGAAGCTTTCTTT CASSLEHKNTEAFF
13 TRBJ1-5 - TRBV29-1 TGCAGCGTCCTCTTGGGGGGGGATCAGCCCCAGCATTTT CSVLLGGDQPQHF
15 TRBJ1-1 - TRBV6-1 TGTGCCAGCAGTGTCGGGGGGCGCAGGGTAGATGAAGCTTTCTTT CASSVGGRRVDEAFF
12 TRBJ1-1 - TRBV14 TGTGCCAGCAGCCGGCTGAACACTGAAGCTTTCTTT CASSRLNTEAFF
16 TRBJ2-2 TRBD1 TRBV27 TGTGCCAGCAGCTGGGCCGGGACAGAGAAAACCGGGGAGCTGTTTTTT CASSWAGTEKTGELFF
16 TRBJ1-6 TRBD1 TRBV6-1 TGTGCCAGCAGTGTCATTGGACAGGGAGGGGATTCACCCCTACACTTT CASSVIGQGGDSPLHF
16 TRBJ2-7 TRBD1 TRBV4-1 TGCGCCAGCAGCCCGGGACAGGGGGCGAGGGCCTACGAGCAGTACTTC CASSPGQGARAYEQYF
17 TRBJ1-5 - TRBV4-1 TGCGCCAGCAGCCACCCCAGGGAGGGGGAGAGCAATCAGCCCCAGCATTTT CASSHPREGESNQPQHF
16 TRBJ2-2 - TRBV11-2 TGTGCCAGCAGTGCTAGAGGGCGATCGAACACCGGGGAGCTGTTTTTT CASSARGRSNTGELFF
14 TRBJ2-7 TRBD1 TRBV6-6 TGTGCCACGCTCCGGGACAGGGGGGGATACGAGCAGTACTTC CATLRDRGGYEQYF
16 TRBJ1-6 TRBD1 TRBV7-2 TGTGCCAGCAGCTCACGGACAGGGCCACCTCATTCACCCCTCCACTTT CASSSRTGPPHSPLHF
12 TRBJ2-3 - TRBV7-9 TGTGCCAGCAGCTTAGACAGAGATACGCAGTATTTT CASSLDRDTQYF
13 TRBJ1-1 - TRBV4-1 TGCGCCAGCAGCCAAGACGAGGGCGGTGAAGCTTTCTTT CASSQDEGGEAFF
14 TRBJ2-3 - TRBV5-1 TGCGCCAGCAGCTTGCTCCCTCCCCCAGATACGCAGTATTTT CASSLLPPPDTQYF
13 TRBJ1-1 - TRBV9 TGTGCCAGCAGCGTCACAGGGAACACTGAAGCTTTCTTT CASSVTGNTEAFF
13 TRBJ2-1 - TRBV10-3 TGTGCCATCAGTGCGTCTACCCCGGATGAGCAGTTCTTC CAISASTPDEQFF
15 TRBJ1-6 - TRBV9 TGTGCCAGCAGCCCCAGGGAGGGGGATAATTCACCCCTCCACTTT CASSPREGDNSPLHF
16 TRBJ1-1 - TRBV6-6 TGTGCCAGCAGTTTGGACAGATTCGGGCTCGGCACTGAAGCTTTCTTT CASSLDRFGLGTEAFF
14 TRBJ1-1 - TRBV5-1 TGCGCCAGCAGCTTACAGAGAATTAACACTGAAGCTTTCTTT CASSLQRINTEAFF
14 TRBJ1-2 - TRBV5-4 TGTGCCAGCAGCTTGAGTGAGTTACCCTATGGCTACACCTTC CASSLSELPYGYTF
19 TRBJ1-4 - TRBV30 TGTGCCTGGAGTGTACTCCCAGGGGAGATGGATCCAACTAATGAAAAACTGTTTTTT CAWSVLPGEMDPTNEKLFF
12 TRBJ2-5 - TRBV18 TGTGCCAGCTCAGACTTCCAAGAGACCCAGTACTTC CASSDFQETQYF
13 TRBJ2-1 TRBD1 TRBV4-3 TGCGCCAGCAGCAAAACAGGGGGCAATGAGCAGTTCTTC CASSKTGGNEQFF
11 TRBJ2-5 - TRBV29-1 TGCAGCGTTGGACAGAAAGAGACCCAGTACTTC CSVGQKETQYF
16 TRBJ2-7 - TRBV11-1 TGTGCCAGCAGTTACGGTAACAGGATGTCCGCGGACGAGCAGTACTTC CASSYGNRMSADEQYF
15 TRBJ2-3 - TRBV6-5 TGTGCCAGCACCCAGGGAGGGGGGAGGTCAGATACGCAGTATTTT CASTQGGGRSDTQYF
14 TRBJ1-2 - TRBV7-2 TGTGCCAGCAGCTTACAGGTTCCAAACTATGGCTACACCTTC CASSLQVPNYGYTF
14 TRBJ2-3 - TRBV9 TGTGCCAGCAGCGACGCTGCGGGATCAGATACGCAGTATTTT CASSDAAGSDTQYF
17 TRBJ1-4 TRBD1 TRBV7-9 TGTGCCAGCAGCGAAGACTACAACAGGGGAACTAATGAAAAACTGTTTTTT CASSEDYNRGTNEKLFF
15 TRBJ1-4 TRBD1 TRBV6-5 TGTGCCAGCAGACCTACGACAGGGGAGATTGAAAAACTGTTTTTT CASRPTTGEIEKLFF
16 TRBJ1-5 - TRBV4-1 TGCGCCAGCAGCCAAGAACCAGGTGGAGGGGCTCAGCCCCAGCATTTT CASSQEPGGGAQPQHF
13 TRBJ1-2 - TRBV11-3 TGTGCCAGCAGCTTAGGAGGACAGAATGGCTACACCTTC CASSLGGQNGYTF
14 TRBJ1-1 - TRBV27 TGTGCCAGCAGTGGGCTCGGGGGGCTTACTGAAGCTTTCTTT CASSGLGGLTEAFF
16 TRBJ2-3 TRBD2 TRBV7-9 TGTGCCAGCAGCTTGCGTAGCGGGGGGGCAATAGATACGCAGTATTTT CASSLRSGGAIDTQYF
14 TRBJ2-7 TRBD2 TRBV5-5 TGTGCCACCATCCACGGGACTAGTACCTACGAGCAGTACTTC CATIHGTSTYEQYF
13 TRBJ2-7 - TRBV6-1 TGTGCCAGCAGTGAAGGGGCAGTCTACGAGCAGTACTTC CASSEGAVYEQYF
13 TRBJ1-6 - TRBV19 TGTGCCAGTAGTAGCGGGGAGAATTCACCCCTCCACTTT CASSSGENSPLHF
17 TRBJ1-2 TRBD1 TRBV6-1 TGTGCCAGCAGTGACCCCGCTGGGACAGGGAAGAACTATGGCTACACCTTC CASSDPAGTGKNYGYTF
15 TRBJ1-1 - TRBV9 TGTGCCAGCAGCGGGGAGGGGGGAATGAACACTGAAGCTTTCTTT CASSGEGGMNTEAFF
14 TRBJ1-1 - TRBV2 TGTGCCAGCAAGGGGGTTGGGGTCGGGACTGAAGCTTTCTTT CASKGVGVGTEAFF
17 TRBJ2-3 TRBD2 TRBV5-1 TGCGCCAGCAGCTTGACTAGCGGGGTCCTGAGCACAGATACGCAGTATTTT CASSLTSGVLSTDTQYF
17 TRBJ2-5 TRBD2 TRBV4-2 TGTGCCAGCAGCCATGAGGGAACGGGGGGGGTCCAAGAGACCCAGTACTTC CASSHEGTGGVQETQYF